The 27 T cell receptor beta chains listed next were all sequenced from one sample in a study of blood T cells in healthy people across ages. It was with a sample-barcoded 5' primer and a J-beta primer mix that a second PCR of roughly 7 to 12 cycles was run. TCRdb recomputed calls from the 5' RACE reads with MiXCR, one row per CDR3 protein. The sample records over 550,000 distinct CDR3 sequences, approximately 30% being singletons. Sequencing input: blood. These receptors originate from a woman older than 75 in good health.

This clonotype occurred many times. This chain joins TRBV7-2 and TRBJ2-5, with D perhaps matching TRBD1 (6 bases). This CDR3 is 16 amino acids long. The ends were cut back, 2 bases at V and 0 bases at J, with 13 bases in the middle. The germline V gene encodes CDR1 SGHTA and CDR2 FQGNSA. CDR3 bases: TGTGCCAGCAGCTTATCGCCCGGGACACACCAAGAGACCCAGTACTTC. It translates to CASSLSPGTHQETQYF. The variable domain in full, completed from reference TRBV7-2 and TRBJ2-5, reads GAGVSQSPSNKVTEKGKDVELRCDPISGHTALYWYRQSLGQGLEFLIYFQGNSAPDKSGLPSDRFSAERTGGSVSTLTIQRTQQEDSAVYLCASSLSPGTHQETQYFGPGTRLLVL.

Many counts were recorded for this clonotype. V usage is TRBV27 and J usage is TRBJ1-6, with 10 bases aligning to TRBD1. The CDR3 is made up of 14 amino acids. Germline trimming cut 6 bases from V and 10 bases from J; bases unmatched to any gene: 6. Looked up from germline, CDR1 is MNHEY and CDR2 is SMNVEV (reference sequence). This chain's CDR3 is CASRAGQGYSPLHF. CDR3 coding DNA: TGTGCCAGCAGGGCGGGACAGGGGTACTCACCCCTCCACTTT.

This clonotype turned up a few times. With a much larger clone just one base away, this may be a read error. The chain joins TRBV7-3 to TRBJ2-1; 9 bases are shared with TRBD2. Trimming cost V 6 bases and J 13 bases; bases outside gene matches: 22. The CDR3 covers 17 residues. The germline gives CDR1 SGHTA, CDR2 FQGTGA. The CDR3 coding sequence is TGTGCCAGCAGGTCAGAGCGGGGGGCGGACGGCCGGGAGACCCAGTTCTTC. Translated: CASRSERGADGRETQFF.

This clonotype has at least ten counts. The DNA of the CDR3 is TGTGCCAGCAGGAATGGGCAGGAGCTGTTTTTT. Its protein product is CASRNGQELFF. The chain carries TRBV6-6 and TRBJ1-4; unclear D gene. The J call is uncertain, as TRBJ2-2 better fits the DNA end. CDR1 and CDR2 (germline): MNHNY, SVGAGI (reference sequence). The CDR3 is made up of 11 amino acids.

The chain carries TRBV20-1 and TRBJ2-7; D is unresolved. The germline gives CDR1 DFQATT, CDR2 SNEGSKA (reference sequence). Trimming stripped 2 bases from V and 2 bases from J, with 10 bases between. The CDR3 consists of 13 residues. CDR3 amino acids: CSARSQATYEQYF. The CDR3 region has the DNA TGCAGTGCTAGATCCCAGGCAACCTACGAGCAGTACTTC.

As to this clonotype: This sequence may be a read error, since a much larger clone differs from it by one base. This chain connects TRBV3-1 to TRBJ2-1; a possible D gene is TRBD2 (7 bases). Per the germline V gene, CDR1 is LGHDT and CDR2 is YNNKEL (reference sequence). The CDR3 spans 15 residues. Trimming shortened V by 0 bases and J by 13 bases, and 19 bases separated the two germline ends. CDR3 nucleotides: TGTGCCAGCAGCCAAGATTACGGGGGGCAGGAGACCCAGTTCTTC. Amino acid sequence: CASSQDYGGQETQFF.

Comments on this clonotype: A much larger clone lies one base from this, so it may be a read error. V and J are TRBV11-2 and TRBJ2-4, with TRBD2 identical over 8 bases. CDR3 length equals 16 residues. Germline CDR1 reads SGHAT; CDR2 reads FQNNGV. The CDR3 DNA reads TGTGCCGGCAGCTTCGGGGGGGCCTCGACCAAAAACATTCAGTACTTC. This encodes CAGSFGGASTKNIQYF.

Details on this clonotype: This sequence may be a read error, since a much larger clone differs from it by one base. This sequence joins TRBV5-1 and TRBJ2-1, with 11 nucleotides matching TRBD2. The end of the DNA aligns better with TRBJ2-7, so the J call may be wrong. Germline V CDR1 and CDR2: SGHRS, YFSETQ. The CDR3 has 21 residues. For the CDR3, the DNA is TGCGCCAGCAGCTTGTGGGGGGTCGGCGGCCTTAGCGGGGGGGCCTACAATGAGCAGTACTTC. Translation gives CASSLWGVGGLSGGAYNEQYF.

This clonotype was seen at least ten times. The J gene is TRBJ2-7, the V gene TRBV3-1; tentative D call: TRBD1 (6 bases). The CDR3 is made up of 13 amino acids. The germline gives CDR1 LGHDT, CDR2 YNNKEL (reference sequence). V was pared by 4 bases and J by 3 bases, with 10 bases between. CDR3 sequence: CASSPGQHYEQYF. The CDR3 DNA follows: TGTGCCAGCAGCCCCGGACAGCACTACGAGCAGTACTTC.

This clonotype was detected many times. The V gene is TRBV7-8, the J gene TRBJ2-1, with 8 bases that match TRBD1. Germline V CDR1 and CDR2: SGHVS, FQNEAQ. The V segment lost 5 bases and the J segment 0 bases; nucleotides outside the gene matches: 3. CDR3 length: 15 residues. The CDR3 sequence: CASSADRASYNEQFF. Here the CDR3 DNA reads TGTGCCAGCAGCGCGGACAGGGCCTCCTACAATGAGCAGTTCTTC.

This clonotype has at least ten counts. The J gene is TRBJ2-7, the V gene TRBV5-4, with 9 bases aligning to TRBD1. The CDR3 is 15 amino acids. CDR1 and CDR2 from the germline V gene are SGHNT and YYREEE (reference sequence). Trimming removed 4 bases from V and 0 bases from J; junction bases left unmatched: 5. DNA for the CDR3: TGTGCCAGCAGCCAGGGACAGGGAGCCTCCTACGAGCAGTACTTC. Its protein is CASSQGQGASYEQYF.

This clonotype has ten or more counts. The genes are TRBV20-1 and TRBJ1-2; D may be TRBD1 (5 bases). Germline CDR1 DFQATT, CDR2 SNEGSKA (reference sequence). V gave up 6 bases and J gave up 5 bases, with 16 bases separating them. This CDR3 is 13 amino acids long. The CDR3 DNA reads TGCAGTGCGAGCGCGGGGGTCGAGTATGGCTACACCTTC. Translation gives CSASAGVEYGYTF.

A single count supports this clonotype. The V gene is TRBV20-1, the J gene TRBJ2-1, with 12 bases that match TRBD2. Germline V gene lookup returns CDR1 DFQATT and CDR2 SNEGSKA (reference sequence). The CDR3 sequence is 13 residues long. The V segment lost 6 bases and the J segment 9 bases; nucleotides outside the gene matches: 6. CDR3 amino acids: CSAQTSGGGEQFF. CDR3 nucleotides: TGCAGTGCACAGACTAGCGGGGGAGGTGAGCAGTTCTTC.

CDR3 in DNA: TGTGCCAGCAGTTACGGACAGGGGGCAAGGAGTGAGCAGTACTTC. Translation gives CASSYGQGARSEQYF. V gene TRBV6-2 or TRBV6-3 combines with J gene TRBJ2-7; TRBD1 matches at 11 bases. V lost 2 bases to trimming and J lost 7 bases; unmatched junction nucleotides: 7. CDR1 MNHEY and CDR2 SVGEGT come from the germline V gene. This CDR3 has 15 amino acids.

The chain is built from TRBV7-3 and TRBJ2-6; D possibly corresponds to TRBD1 (6 bases). Germline CDR1 reads SGHTA; CDR2 reads FQGTGA. The CDR3 sequence is 16 residues long. V was trimmed by 3 bases and J by 1 base, leaving 10 bases between them. The CDR3, as DNA: TGTGCCAGCAGCTTCCGCACAGGGTCTGGGGCCAACGTCCTGACTTTC. Translating gives CASSFRTGSGANVLTF.

This clonotype was detected many times. CDR3 sequence reads: CASSLGQGGRYNEQFF. The CDR3 nucleotides are TGTGCCAGCAGCTTGGGACAGGGGGGCCGCTACAATGAGCAGTTCTTC. This sequence joins TRBV3-1 and TRBJ2-1; 11 bases agree with TRBD1. The CDR3 runs 16 residues. J lost 3 bases, V lost 5 bases, and 6 bases had no gene match. Germline CDR1 reads LGHDT; CDR2 reads YNNKEL (reference sequence).

This clonotype has a handful of counts. A much larger clone lies a single base off, so this may be a read error. The chain employs TRBV5-6 and TRBJ1-2; D uncertain. Germline loops: CDR1 SGHDT, CDR2 YYEEEE. The CDR3 is made up of 15 amino acids. Deletions cut 4 bases from V and 3 bases from J, with 16 bases between. The CDR3 nucleotides are TGTGCCAGCAGCGTGGTTGGATGGCGGGACTATGGCTACACCTTC. This codes for CASSVVGWRDYGYTF.

This clonotype was found a few times. J is TRBJ1-1 and V is TRBV20-1, with 10 bases identical to TRBD1. CDR1 is DFQATT and CDR2 is SNEGSKA in the germline V gene (reference sequence). Trimming at V came to 0 bases and at J to 1 base, leaving 2 bases not matched to a gene. The CDR3 is 15 amino acids. Here the CDR3 reads CSARDGDRGNTEAFF. CDR3 nucleotide sequence: TGCAGTGCTAGAGACGGGGACAGGGGGAACACTGAAGCTTTCTTT.

J is TRBJ2-1 and V is TRBV29-1; D possibly matches TRBD1 or TRBD2 (6 bases each). The CDR3 covers 14 residues. The V end lost 8 bases, the J end lost 4 bases, and 18 bases lay between the germline ends. Germline loops: CDR1 SQVTM, CDR2 ANQGSEA. This chain's CDR3 is CSTRRRDIYNEQFF. CDR3 DNA: TGCAGCACCCGGAGGCGGGACATTTACAATGAGCAGTTCTTC.

This clonotype showed up many times. The V call is TRBV20-1, the J call TRBJ1-2, with 8 bases aligning to TRBD1. Germline assignment: CDR1 DFQATT and CDR2 SNEGSKA (reference sequence). The CDR3 covers 15 residues. J was trimmed by 4 bases and V by 2 bases; bases with no gene match: 9. The CDR3 DNA is TGCAGTGCTAGACCCGACAGGGGATCCCCCTATGGCTACACCTTC. This sequence encodes CSARPDRGSPYGYTF.

The chain is built from TRBV20-1 and TRBJ1-1, with TRBD1 as a possible D gene (5 bases). The CDR3 has 15 residues. Germline V gene lookup returns CDR1 DFQATT and CDR2 SNEGSKA (reference sequence). Between the trimmed V and J ends, which lost 5 bases and 3 bases, there was a span of 19 bases. The CDR3 sequence: CSAVTPGGADTEAFF. In nucleotides, the CDR3 is TGCAGTGCTGTTACACCGGGAGGGGCCGACACTGAAGCTTTCTTT.

This clonotype was seen ten or more times. The V and J genes are TRBV18 and TRBJ2-1; D perhaps matches TRBD2 (5 bases). The CDR3 contains 11 residues. Germline loops: CDR1 KGHSH, CDR2 LQKENI. V lost 3 bases, J lost 8 bases, and 5 bases lay in between. CDR3 region: CASSPRDEQFF. The CDR3 bases are TGTGCCAGCTCACCGAGGGATGAGCAGTTCTTC.

With regard to this clonotype: With a much larger clone just one base away, this may be a read error. This chain joins TRBV6-1 and TRBJ1-4; D is undetermined. The CDR3 is made up of 16 amino acids. The germline V gene has CDR1 MNHNS and CDR2 SASEGT. CDR3 coding DNA: TGTGCCAGCAACAGTTTGACGGGTCGTACGGGTGAAGAACTGTTTTTT. Its protein product is CASNSLTGRTGEELFF.

The chain is built from TRBV15 and TRBJ2-3; TRBD1 is a possible D gene (6 bases). Deletions cut 5 bases from V and 4 bases from J, with 19 bases between. The germline V gene encodes CDR1 LNHNV and CDR2 YYDKDF (reference sequence). The CDR3 extends over 16 amino acids. The CDR3 loop reads CATSAGRGDGSDTQYF. DNA of the CDR3: TGTGCCACCAGCGCTGGCAGGGGAGATGGTTCAGATACGCAGTATTTT.

This clonotype was recorded a few times. The chain combines TRBV30 with TRBJ2-3, with D tentatively TRBD2 (6 bases). CDR1 is GTSNPN, CDR2 SVGIG, per germline (reference sequence). V lost 2 bases and J 4 bases, leaving 22 bases between the germline ends. CDR3 length: 17 amino acids. The CDR3 loop reads CAWSHGTGTSRADTQYF. The CDR3 DNA follows: TGTGCCTGGAGTCACGGGACCGGGACTTCTCGGGCAGATACGCAGTATTTT.

In the case of this clonotype: A much larger clone sits a single nucleotide away, making a read error possible. The chain is built from TRBV7-2 and TRBJ2-7; D is uncertain. The germline V gene encodes CDR1 SGHTA and CDR2 FQGNSA. The CDR3 is 13 amino acids. With 4 bases removed from V and 2 bases from J, the gap between germline ends came to 9 bases. CDR3 in DNA: TGTGCCAGCAGCTCCCCCTCCGCCTACGAGCAGTACTTC. The encoded protein is CASSSPSAYEQYF.

The sample holds many counts of this clonotype. The chain employs TRBV27 and TRBJ2-7; 8 bases fit TRBD1. Trimming at V came to 4 bases and at J to 4 bases, leaving 6 bases not matched to a gene. There are 14 residues in the CDR3. Looked up from germline, CDR1 is MNHEY and CDR2 is SMNVEV (reference sequence). The CDR3 coding sequence is TGTGCCAGCAGTTCGAGCAGGGGGCCTTACGAGCAGTACTTC. It encodes CASSSSRGPYEQYF.